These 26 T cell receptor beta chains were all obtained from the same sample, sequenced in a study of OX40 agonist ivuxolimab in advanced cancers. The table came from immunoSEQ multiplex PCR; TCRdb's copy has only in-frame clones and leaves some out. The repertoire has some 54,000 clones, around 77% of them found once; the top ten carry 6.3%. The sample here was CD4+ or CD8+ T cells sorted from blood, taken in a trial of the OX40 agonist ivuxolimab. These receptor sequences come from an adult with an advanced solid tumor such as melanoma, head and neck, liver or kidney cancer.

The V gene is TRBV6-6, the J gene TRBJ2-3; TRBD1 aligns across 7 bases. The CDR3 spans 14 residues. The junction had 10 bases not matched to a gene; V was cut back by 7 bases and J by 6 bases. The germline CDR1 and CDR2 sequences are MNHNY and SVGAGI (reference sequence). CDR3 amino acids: CASNEQGPEDTQYF. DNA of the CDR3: TGTGCCAGCAATGAACAGGGGCCCGAGGATACGCAGTATTTT.

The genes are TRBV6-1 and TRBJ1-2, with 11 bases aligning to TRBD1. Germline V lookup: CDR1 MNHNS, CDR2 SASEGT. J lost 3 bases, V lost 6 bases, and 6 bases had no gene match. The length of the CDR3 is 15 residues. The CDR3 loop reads CASRNRDRGDYGYTF. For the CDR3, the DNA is TGTGCCAGCAGGAACCGGGACAGGGGGGACTATGGCTACACCTTC.

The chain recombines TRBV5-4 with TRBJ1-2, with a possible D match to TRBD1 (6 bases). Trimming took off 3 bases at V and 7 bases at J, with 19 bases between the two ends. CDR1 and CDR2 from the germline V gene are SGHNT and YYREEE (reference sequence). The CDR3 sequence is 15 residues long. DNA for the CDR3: TGTGCCAGCAGCTCGCAACAGGGAGGGGAAGGTGGCTACACCTTC. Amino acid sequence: CASSSQQGGEGGYTF.

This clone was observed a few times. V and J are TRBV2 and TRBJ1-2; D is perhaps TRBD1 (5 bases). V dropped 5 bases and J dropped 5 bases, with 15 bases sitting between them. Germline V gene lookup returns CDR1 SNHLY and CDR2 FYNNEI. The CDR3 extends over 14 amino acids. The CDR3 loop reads CASSYTGGEYGYTF. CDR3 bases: TGTGCCAGCAGTTATACCGGGGGAGAGTATGGCTACACCTTC. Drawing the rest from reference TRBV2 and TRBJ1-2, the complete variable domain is EPEVTQTPSHQVTQMGQEVILRCVPISNHLYFYWYRQILGQKVEFLVSFYNNEISEKSEIFDDQFSVERPDGSNFTLKIRSTKLEDSAMYFCASSYTGGEYGYTFGSGTRLTVV.

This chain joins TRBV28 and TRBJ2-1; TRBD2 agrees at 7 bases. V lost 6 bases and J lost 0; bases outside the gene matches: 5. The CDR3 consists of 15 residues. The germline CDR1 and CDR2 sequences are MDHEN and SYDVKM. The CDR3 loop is CASRLAGSSYNEQFF. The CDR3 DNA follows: TGTGCCAGCAGGTTAGCGGGCAGCTCCTACAATGAGCAGTTCTTC. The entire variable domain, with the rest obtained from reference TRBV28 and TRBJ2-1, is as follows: DVKVTQSSRYLVKRTGEKVFLECVQDMDHENMFWYRQDPGLGLRLIYFSYDVKMKEKGDIPEGYSVSREKKERFSLILESASTNQTSMYLCASRLAGSSYNEQFFGPGTRLTVL.

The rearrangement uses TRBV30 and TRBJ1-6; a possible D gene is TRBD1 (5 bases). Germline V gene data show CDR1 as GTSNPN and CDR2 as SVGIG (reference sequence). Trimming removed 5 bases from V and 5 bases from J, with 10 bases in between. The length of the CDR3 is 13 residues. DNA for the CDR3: TGTGCCTGGGGGACGTTGGATAATTCACCCCTCCACTTT. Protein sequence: CAWGTLDNSPLHF.

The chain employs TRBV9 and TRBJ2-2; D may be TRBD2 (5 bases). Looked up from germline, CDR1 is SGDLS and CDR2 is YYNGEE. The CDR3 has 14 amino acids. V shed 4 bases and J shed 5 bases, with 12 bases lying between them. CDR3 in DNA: TGTGCCAGCAGCAAACGGGATAGGACCGGGGAGCTGTTTTTT. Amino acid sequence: CASSKRDRTGELFF.

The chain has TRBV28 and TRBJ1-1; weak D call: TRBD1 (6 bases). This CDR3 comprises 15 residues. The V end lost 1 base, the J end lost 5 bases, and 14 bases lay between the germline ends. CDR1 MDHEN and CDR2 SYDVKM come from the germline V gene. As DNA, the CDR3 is TGTGCCAGCAGTTTATTAGGGGGGGCACGGACTGAAGCTTTCTTT. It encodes CASSLLGGARTEAFF.

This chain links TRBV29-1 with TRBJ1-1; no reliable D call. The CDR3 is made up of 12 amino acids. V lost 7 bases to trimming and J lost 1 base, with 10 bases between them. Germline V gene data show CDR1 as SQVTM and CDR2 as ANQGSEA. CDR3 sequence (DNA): TGCAGCGCTGGACGGACGAACACTGAAGCTTTCTTT. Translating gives CSAGRTNTEAFF.

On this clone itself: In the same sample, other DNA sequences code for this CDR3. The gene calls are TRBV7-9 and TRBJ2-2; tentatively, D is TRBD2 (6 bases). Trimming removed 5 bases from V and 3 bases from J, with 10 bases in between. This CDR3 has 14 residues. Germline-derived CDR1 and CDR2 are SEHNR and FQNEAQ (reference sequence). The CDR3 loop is CASSLTGDTGELFF. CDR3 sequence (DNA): TGTGCCAGCAGCCTAACGGGGGACACCGGGGAGCTGTTTTTT.

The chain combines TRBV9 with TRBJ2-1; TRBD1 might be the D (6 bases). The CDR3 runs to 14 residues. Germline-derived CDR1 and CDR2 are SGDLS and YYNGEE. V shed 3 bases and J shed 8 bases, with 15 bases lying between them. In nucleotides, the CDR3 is TGTGCCAGCAGCGCGGATGGGGGCAGCTATGAGCAGTTCTTC. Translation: CASSADGGSYEQFF.

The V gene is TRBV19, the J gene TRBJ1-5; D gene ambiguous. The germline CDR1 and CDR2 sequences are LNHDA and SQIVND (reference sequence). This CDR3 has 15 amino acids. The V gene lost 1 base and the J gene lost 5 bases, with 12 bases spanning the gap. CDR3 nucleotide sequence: TGTGCCAGTAGTATAGGCGGGAGGAGTTATCAGCCCCAGCATTTT. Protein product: CASSIGGRSYQPQHF. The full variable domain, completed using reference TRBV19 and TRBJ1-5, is DGGITQSPKYLFRKEGQNVTLSCEQNLNHDAMYWYRQDPGQGLRLIYYSQIVNDFQKGDIAEGYSVSREKKESFPLTVTSAQKNPTAFYLCASSIGGRSYQPQHFGDGTRLSIL.

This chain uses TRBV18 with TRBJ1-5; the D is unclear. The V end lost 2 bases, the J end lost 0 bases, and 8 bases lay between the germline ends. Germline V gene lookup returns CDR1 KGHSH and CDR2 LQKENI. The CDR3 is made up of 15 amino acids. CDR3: CASSPGPTSNQPQHF. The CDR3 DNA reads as TGTGCCAGCTCACCAGGGCCAACTAGCAATCAGCCCCAGCATTTT.

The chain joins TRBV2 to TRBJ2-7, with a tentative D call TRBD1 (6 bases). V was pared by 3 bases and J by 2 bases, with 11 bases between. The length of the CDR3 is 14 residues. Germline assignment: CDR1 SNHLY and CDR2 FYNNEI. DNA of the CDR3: TGTGCCAGCAGTGACCCTCAGGGGCCCTACGAGCAGTACTTC. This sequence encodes CASSDPQGPYEQYF. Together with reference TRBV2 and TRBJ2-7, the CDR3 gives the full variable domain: EPEVTQTPSHQVTQMGQEVILRCVPISNHLYFYWYRQILGQKVEFLVSFYNNEISEKSEIFDDQFSVERPDGSNFTLKIRSTKLEDSAMYFCASSDPQGPYEQYFGPGTRLTVT.

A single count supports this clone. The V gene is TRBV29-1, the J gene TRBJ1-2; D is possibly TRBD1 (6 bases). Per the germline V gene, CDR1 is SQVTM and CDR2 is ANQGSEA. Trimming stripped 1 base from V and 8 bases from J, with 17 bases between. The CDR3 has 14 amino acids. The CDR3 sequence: CSVEVTAPGEGYTF. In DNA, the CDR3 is TGCAGCGTTGAAGTGACAGCCCCAGGGGAGGGCTACACCTTC. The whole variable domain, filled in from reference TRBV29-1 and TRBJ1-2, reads SAVISQKPSRDICQRGTSLTIQCQVDSQVTMMFWYRQQPGQSLTLIATANQGSEATYESGFVIDKFPISRPNLTFSTLTVSNMSPEDSSIYLCSVEVTAPGEGYTFGSGTRLTVV.

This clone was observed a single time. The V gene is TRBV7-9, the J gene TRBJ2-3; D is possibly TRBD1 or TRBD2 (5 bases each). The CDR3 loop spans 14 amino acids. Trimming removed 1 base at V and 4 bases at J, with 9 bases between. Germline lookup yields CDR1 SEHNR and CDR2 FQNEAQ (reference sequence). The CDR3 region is CASSLGRESDTQYF. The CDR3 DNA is TGTGCCAGCAGCTTAGGCAGGGAGTCAGATACGCAGTATTTT.

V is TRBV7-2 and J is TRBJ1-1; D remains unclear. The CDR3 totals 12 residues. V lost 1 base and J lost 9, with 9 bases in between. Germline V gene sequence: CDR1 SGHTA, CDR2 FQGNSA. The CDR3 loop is CASSLGLTQAFF. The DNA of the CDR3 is TGTGCCAGCAGCTTAGGTCTGACACAAGCTTTCTTT. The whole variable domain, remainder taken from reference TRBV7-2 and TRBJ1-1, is GAGVSQSPSNKVTEKGKDVELRCDPISGHTALYWYRQSLGQGLEFLIYFQGNSAPDKSGLPSDRFSAERTGGSVSTLTIQRTQQEDSAVYLCASSLGLTQAFFGQGTRLTVV.

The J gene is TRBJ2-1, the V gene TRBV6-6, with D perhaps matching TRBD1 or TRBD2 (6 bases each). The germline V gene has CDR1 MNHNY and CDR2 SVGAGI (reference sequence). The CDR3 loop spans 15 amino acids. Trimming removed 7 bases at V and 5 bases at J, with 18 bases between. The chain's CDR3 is CASTYGGPFDNEQFF. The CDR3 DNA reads TGTGCCAGCACCTATGGGGGGCCCTTCGACAATGAGCAGTTCTTC.

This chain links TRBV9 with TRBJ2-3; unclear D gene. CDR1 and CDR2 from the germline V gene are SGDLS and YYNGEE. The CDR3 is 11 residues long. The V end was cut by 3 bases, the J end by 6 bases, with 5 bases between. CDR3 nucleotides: TGTGCCAGCAGCGGCCGCGATACGCAGTATTTT. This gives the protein CASSGRDTQYF.

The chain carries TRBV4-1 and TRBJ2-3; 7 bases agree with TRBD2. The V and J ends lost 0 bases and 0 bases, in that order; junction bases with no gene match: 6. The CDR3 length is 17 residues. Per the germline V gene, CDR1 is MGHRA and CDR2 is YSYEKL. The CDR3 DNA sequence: TGCGCCAGCAGCCAAGAGAGGGCTAGCGGTAGCACAGATACGCAGTATTTT. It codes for CASSQERASGSTDTQYF.

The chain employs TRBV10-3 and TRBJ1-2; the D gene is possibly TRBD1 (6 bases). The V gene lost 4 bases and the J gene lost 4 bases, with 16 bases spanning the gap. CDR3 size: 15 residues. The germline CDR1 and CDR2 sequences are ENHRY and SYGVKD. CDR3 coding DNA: TGTGCCATCAGTGGACCTTCCCAGGGGACCTATGGCTACACCTTC. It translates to CAISGPSQGTYGYTF.

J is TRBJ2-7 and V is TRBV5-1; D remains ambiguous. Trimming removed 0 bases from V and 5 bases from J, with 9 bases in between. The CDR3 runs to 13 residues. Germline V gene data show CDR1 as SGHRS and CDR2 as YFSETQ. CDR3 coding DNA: TGCGCCAGCAGCTTGGGAGATCGGAACGAGCAGTACTTC. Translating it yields CASSLGDRNEQYF.

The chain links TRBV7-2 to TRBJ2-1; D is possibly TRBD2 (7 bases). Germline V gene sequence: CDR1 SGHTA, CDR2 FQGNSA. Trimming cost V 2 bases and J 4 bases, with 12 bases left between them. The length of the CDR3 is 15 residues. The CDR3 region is CASSLSAGAYNEQFF. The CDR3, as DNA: TGTGCCAGCAGCTTATCGGCGGGGGCTTACAATGAGCAGTTCTTC.

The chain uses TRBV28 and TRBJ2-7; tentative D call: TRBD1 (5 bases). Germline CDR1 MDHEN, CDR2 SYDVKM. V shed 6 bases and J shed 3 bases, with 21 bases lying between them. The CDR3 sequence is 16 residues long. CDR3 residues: CASRRQQGGIGYEQYF. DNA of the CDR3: TGTGCCAGCAGAAGACAGCAAGGTGGGATCGGCTACGAGCAGTACTTC.

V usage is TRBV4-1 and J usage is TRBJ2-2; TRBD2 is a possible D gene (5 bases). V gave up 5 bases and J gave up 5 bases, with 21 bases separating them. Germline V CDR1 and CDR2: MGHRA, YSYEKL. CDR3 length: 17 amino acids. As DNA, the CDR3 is TGCGCCAGCAGCGACCCGCTTGGAGGAGCAGATACCGGGGAGCTGTTTTTT. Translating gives CASSDPLGGADTGELFF.

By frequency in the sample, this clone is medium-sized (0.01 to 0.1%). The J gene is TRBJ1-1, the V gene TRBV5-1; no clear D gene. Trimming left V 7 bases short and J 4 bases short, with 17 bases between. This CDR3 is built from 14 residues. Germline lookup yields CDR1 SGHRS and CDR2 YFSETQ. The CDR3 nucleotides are TGCGCCAGCTCTCGCCTGGGAGGGAGCACTGAAGCTTTCTTT. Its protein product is CASSRLGGSTEAFF.